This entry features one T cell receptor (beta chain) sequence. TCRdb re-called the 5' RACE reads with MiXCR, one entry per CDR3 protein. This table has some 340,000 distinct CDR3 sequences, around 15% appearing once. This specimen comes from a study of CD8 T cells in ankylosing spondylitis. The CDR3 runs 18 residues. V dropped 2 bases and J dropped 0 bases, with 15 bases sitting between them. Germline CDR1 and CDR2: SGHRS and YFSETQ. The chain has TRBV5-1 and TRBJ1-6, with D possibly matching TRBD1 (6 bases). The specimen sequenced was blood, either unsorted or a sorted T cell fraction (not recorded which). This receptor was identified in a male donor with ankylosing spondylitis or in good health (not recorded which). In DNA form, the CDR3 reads TGCGCCAGCAGCTTAGGACAGACACCTTTCTCCTATAATTCACCCCTCCACTTT. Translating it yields CASSLGQTPFSYNSPLHF.